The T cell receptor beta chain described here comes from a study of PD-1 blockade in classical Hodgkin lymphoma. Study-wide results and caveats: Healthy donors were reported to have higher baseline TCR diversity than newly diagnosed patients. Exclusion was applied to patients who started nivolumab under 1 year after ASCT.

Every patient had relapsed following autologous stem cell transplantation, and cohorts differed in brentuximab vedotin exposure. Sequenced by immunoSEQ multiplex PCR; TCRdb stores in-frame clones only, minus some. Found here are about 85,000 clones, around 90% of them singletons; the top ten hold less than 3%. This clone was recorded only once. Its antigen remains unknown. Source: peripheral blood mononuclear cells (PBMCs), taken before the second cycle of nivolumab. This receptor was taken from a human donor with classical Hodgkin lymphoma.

The CDR3 loop reads CASSEVGELFF. CDR3 DNA sequence: TGTGCCAGCAGTGAAGTCGGGGAGCTGTTTTTT. This sequence joins TRBV25-1 and TRBJ2-2; D gene ambiguous. V lost 2 bases to trimming and J lost 7 bases, with 2 bases between them. The CDR3 extends over 11 amino acids. Germline CDR1 reads MGHDK; CDR2 reads SYGVNS.